This passage covers 19 T cell receptor beta chains from one sample sequenced in a study of regulatory T cells in long-lasting Graves disease. Noted time point: persistent/refractory GD, antithyroid drugs over 5 years with positive TRAb. RNA extracted from PBMCs served as the sequencing template. Libraries of TCR beta came from iRepertoire HTBI primers plus Arm-PCR of CDR3 regions. MiXCR, run by TCRdb on the multiplex PCR reads, gives a single entry per CDR3 protein. This table has fewer than 550,000 distinct CDR3 sequences, about a fifth appearing once. This material consisted of peripheral blood mononuclear cells (PBMCs), taken when the disease was refractory, from a patient treated with antithyroid drugs. These receptor sequences come from a female donor with Graves disease.

This clonotype was counted a few times. This chain joins TRBV29-1 and TRBJ2-2, with D possibly being TRBD1 or TRBD2 (6 bases each). This CDR3 has 14 amino acids. Germline V CDR1 and CDR2: SQVTM, ANQGSEA. Trimming cost V 3 bases and J 5 bases, with 13 bases left between them. This CDR3 reads CSVDGGGVTGELFF. The CDR3 coding sequence is TGCAGCGTTGATGGAGGGGGAGTTACCGGGGAGCTGTTTTTT.

This clonotype was found many times. The V call is TRBV24-1, the J call TRBJ1-5; possible D gene TRBD1, 5 bases. Trimming stripped 4 bases from V and 3 bases from J, with 6 bases between. CDR1 and CDR2 from the germline V gene are KGHDR and SFDVKD. The CDR3 sequence is 13 residues long. CDR3 DNA sequence: TGTGCCACCAGTGAACAGGACAATCAGCCCCAGCATTTT. Translated: CATSEQDNQPQHF.

V gene TRBV27 combines with J gene TRBJ2-1, with 11 nucleotides matching TRBD2. V dropped 1 base and J dropped 6; count of bases not matched to a gene: 5. The CDR3 is 16 residues long. The V gene's germline CDR1 is MNHEY and CDR2 SMNVEV (reference sequence). This CDR3 is CASSLYSGRAVNEQFF. In nucleotides, the CDR3 is TGTGCCAGCAGTTTATATAGCGGGAGGGCCGTCAATGAGCAGTTCTTC.

The V gene is TRBV5-6, the J gene TRBJ1-5, with D unresolved. The CDR3 spans 16 residues. The V gene lost 3 bases and the J gene lost 0 bases, with 13 bases spanning the gap. Germline CDR1 reads SGHDT; CDR2 reads YYEEEE. CDR3 sequence: CASSSSTGYSNQPQHF. The CDR3 DNA follows: TGTGCCAGCAGCTCGTCAACGGGGTATAGCAATCAGCCCCAGCATTTT.

This sequence joins TRBV7-2 and TRBJ2-7; 7 bases fit TRBD2. V gave up 11 bases and J gave up 1 base; unmatched junction bases: 14. Germline V gene sequence: CDR1 SGHTA, CDR2 FQGNSA. CDR3 size: 15 residues. The CDR3 DNA is TGTGCCGGCACCCCTGGGAGGGGAATATCCTACGAGCAGTACTTC. Translated: CAGTPGRGISYEQYF.

This clonotype was recorded a few times. The chain couples TRBV27 to TRBJ2-5; D is perhaps TRBD1 (6 bases). The CDR3 has 16 residues. V shed 6 bases and J shed 3 bases, with 20 bases lying between them. The germline V gene has CDR1 MNHEY and CDR2 SMNVEV (reference sequence). CDR3 nucleotides: TGTGCCAGCAGCCTGATTAAGGGGGTGGGGGAAGAGACCCAGTACTTC. Its translation: CASSLIKGVGEETQYF.

V is TRBV7-9 and J is TRBJ2-7; perhaps D is TRBD1 or TRBD2 (5 bases each). Trimming shortened V by 2 bases and J by 0 bases, and 11 bases separated the two germline ends. The CDR3 is 15 residues long. Germline V lookup: CDR1 SEHNR, CDR2 FQNEAQ (reference sequence). The DNA of the CDR3 is TGTGCCAGCAGCTTAAGTGGGACGGACTCCTACGAGCAGTACTTC. Protein: CASSLSGTDSYEQYF.

This clonotype appeared many times. This chain joins TRBV12-3 or TRBV12-4 and TRBJ1-1; TRBD1 might be the D (5 bases). The germline V and J ends were trimmed by 5 bases and 5 bases, with 15 bases remaining between them. The CDR3 length is 14 residues. The CDR3 sequence: CASSQDSTGTEAFF. CDR3 coding DNA: TGTGCCAGCAGTCAAGACAGTACTGGTACTGAAGCTTTCTTT.

This clonotype occurred many times. V and J are TRBV12-3 or TRBV12-4 and TRBJ2-5; D is unresolved. Trimming took 2 bases from V and 4 from J, leaving 5 bases between them. The CDR3 runs to 12 residues. CDR3 loop: CASSLWAETQYF. CDR3 in DNA: TGTGCCAGCAGTTTATGGGCAGAGACCCAGTACTTC.

DNA of the CDR3: TGTGCCAGCAGCCAGAGAGGTAGTGACACCGGGGAGCTGTTTTTT. Protein sequence: CASSQRGSDTGELFF. The rearrangement joins TRBV11-2 to TRBJ2-2; D remains ambiguous. The germline V gene has CDR1 SGHAT and CDR2 FQNNGV. Trimming removed 5 bases from V and 3 bases from J, with 13 bases in between. The CDR3 sequence is 15 residues long.

The table lists this clonotype with many counts. This chain joins TRBV11-2 and TRBJ1-2; D is unresolved. The germline V and J ends were trimmed by 5 bases and 0 bases, with 13 bases remaining between them. The germline CDR1 and CDR2 sequences are SGHAT and FQNNGV. The CDR3 covers 15 residues. In DNA form, the CDR3 reads TGTGCCAGCAGCCGATTCACGGGAACTAACTATGGCTACACCTTC. This encodes CASSRFTGTNYGYTF.

V is TRBV3-1 and J is TRBJ2-1; 9 bases line up with TRBD2. Germline V gene data show CDR1 as LGHDT and CDR2 as YNNKEL (reference sequence). V trimming: 7 bases; J trimming: 1 base; junction bases outside the gene matches: 2. CDR3 size: 14 residues. CDR3 loop: CASTTSGSYNEQFF. The DNA for the CDR3 is TGTGCCAGCACCACTAGCGGGTCCTACAATGAGCAGTTCTTC.

This clonotype was found many times. The CDR3 sequence: CASSYALGDYEQYF. Here the CDR3 DNA reads TGTGCCAGCAGTTACGCCCTGGGGGACTACGAGCAGTACTTC. The chain has TRBV6-2 or TRBV6-3 and TRBJ2-7; D might be TRBD1 or TRBD2, each matching 5 bases. V lost 2 bases and J 3 bases, leaving 11 bases between the germline ends. Germline V gives CDR1 MNHEY, CDR2 SVGEGT. The CDR3 runs to 14 residues.

This clonotype was recorded at least ten times. The chain couples TRBV9 to TRBJ2-5; D is uncertain. Trimming left V 0 bases short and J 1 base short, with 7 bases between. The CDR3 sequence is 14 residues long. Germline loops: CDR1 SGDLS, CDR2 YYNGEE. CDR3 protein: CASSVGGAQETQYF. The CDR3, as DNA: TGTGCCAGCAGCGTAGGCGGAGCCCAAGAGACCCAGTACTTC.

This clonotype has at least ten counts. The rearrangement links TRBV12-3 or TRBV12-4 to TRBJ2-7, with D uncertain. This CDR3 is built from 12 residues. Trimming stripped 3 bases from V and 3 bases from J, with 6 bases between. CDR3 sequence reads: CASSFLGYEQYF. In nucleotides, the CDR3 is TGTGCCAGCAGTTTTCTGGGCTACGAGCAGTACTTC.

In its sample, this clonotype was seen many times. The rearrangement uses TRBV7-9 and TRBJ2-7; D could derive from TRBD1 or TRBD2 (5 bases each). Deletions cut 6 bases from V and 0 bases from J, with 18 bases between. The CDR3 runs to 16 residues. Germline V lookup: CDR1 SEHNR, CDR2 FQNEAQ (reference sequence). The chain's CDR3 is CASSSTGTDDSYEQYF. The CDR3 region has the DNA TGTGCCAGCAGTTCTACCGGGACCGACGACTCCTACGAGCAGTACTTC.

The chain links TRBV5-1 to TRBJ2-5, with unresolved D. Trimming stripped 2 bases from V and 2 bases from J, with 10 bases between. Looked up from germline, CDR1 is SGHRS and CDR2 is YFSETQ. The length of the CDR3 is 14 residues. In nucleotides, the CDR3 is TGCGCCAGCAGCTTTGGTTCCACTCAAGAGACCCAGTACTTC. This sequence encodes CASSFGSTQETQYF.

In this sample, this clonotype turned up many times. V gene TRBV20-1 combines with J gene TRBJ2-7, with D hard to call. There are 14 residues in the CDR3. V lost 4 bases to trimming and J lost 0 bases, with 13 bases between them. Germline-derived CDR1 and CDR2 are DFQATT and SNEGSKA (reference sequence). CDR3 nucleotide sequence: TGCAGTGCTAACCCTAAGACGTACTCCTACGAGCAGTACTTC. Protein sequence: CSANPKTYSYEQYF.

Note on this clonotype: The junction and the germline gene differ at one end; a read error may be behind it. DNA for the CDR3: TGCAGCGTTGAAGGCGCGGGGTTTGGGAACAATGAGCGGTTCTTC. Encoded protein: CSVEGAGFGNNERFF. The V call is TRBV29-1, the J call TRBJ2-5; TRBD2 is a possible D gene (6 bases). Germline lookup yields CDR1 SQVTM and CDR2 ANQGSEA. The CDR3 contains 15 residues.